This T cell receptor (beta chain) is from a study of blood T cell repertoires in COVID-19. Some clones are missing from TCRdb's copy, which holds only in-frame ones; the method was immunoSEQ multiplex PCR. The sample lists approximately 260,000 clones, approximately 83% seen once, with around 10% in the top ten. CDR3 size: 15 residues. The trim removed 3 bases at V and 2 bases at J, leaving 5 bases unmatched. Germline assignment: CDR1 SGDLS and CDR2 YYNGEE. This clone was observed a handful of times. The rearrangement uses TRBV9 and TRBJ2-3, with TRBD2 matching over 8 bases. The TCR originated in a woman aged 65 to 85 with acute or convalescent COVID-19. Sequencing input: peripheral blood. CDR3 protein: CASSGVAGLTDTQYF. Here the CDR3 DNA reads TGTGCCAGCAGCGGCGTAGCGGGGCTCACAGATACGCAGTATTTT.